The T cell receptor (beta chain) described here comes from a study of vaccination and CD4 T cells after COVID-19. Across the whole study: Convalescent donors totaled six males and four females, including two who were Hispanic.

V was clipped by 6 bases and J by 5 bases, with 12 bases between them. This CDR3 is 13 amino acids long. Germline V lookup: CDR1 MNHEY, CDR2 SMNVEV (reference sequence). Sequenced with the Oncomine TCR Beta short-read assay was DNA taken from cultured CD4+ T cells. One entry per CDR3 protein, called by TCRdb with MiXCR from the PCR reads. There are 25,000 or so distinct CDR3 sequences in the sample; around a third occur only once, and approximately 3.1% lies in the top ten. Sample time point: late sampling 161 to 241 days after vaccination in a few convalescent patients. The treatment: roughly ten-day PBMC culture with coronavirus spike peptide pools or control peptides (ViraFEST assay). A word on this clonotype: Its matching antigen is unknown.

The source of this sequence is a human donor who had recovered from COVID-19. The source was CD4+ T cells from blood, cultured in vitro, collected about 7 months after SARS-CoV-2 vaccination. This rearrangement joins TRBV27 to TRBJ2-3; TRBD2 might be the D (6 bases). DNA for the CDR3: TGTGCCAGCAGATCTGACGGGGGAGATACGCAGTATTTT. Its translation is CASRSDGGDTQYF.